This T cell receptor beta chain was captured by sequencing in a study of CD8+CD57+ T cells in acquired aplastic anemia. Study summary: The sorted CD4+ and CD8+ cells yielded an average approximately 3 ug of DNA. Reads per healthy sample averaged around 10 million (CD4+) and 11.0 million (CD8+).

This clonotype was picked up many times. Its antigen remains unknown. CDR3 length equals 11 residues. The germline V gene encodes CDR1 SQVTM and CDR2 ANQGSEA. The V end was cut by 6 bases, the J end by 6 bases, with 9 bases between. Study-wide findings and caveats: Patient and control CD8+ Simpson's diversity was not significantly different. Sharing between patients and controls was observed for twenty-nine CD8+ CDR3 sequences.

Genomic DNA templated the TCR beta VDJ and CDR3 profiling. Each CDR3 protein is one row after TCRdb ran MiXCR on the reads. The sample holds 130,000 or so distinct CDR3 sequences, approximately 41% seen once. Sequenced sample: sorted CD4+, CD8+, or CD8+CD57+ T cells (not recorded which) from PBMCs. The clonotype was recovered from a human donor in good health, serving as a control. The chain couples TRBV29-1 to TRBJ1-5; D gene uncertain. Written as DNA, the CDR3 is TGCAGCGTGTGTAGGCGTCAGCCCCAGCATTTT. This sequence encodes CSVCRRQPQHF.